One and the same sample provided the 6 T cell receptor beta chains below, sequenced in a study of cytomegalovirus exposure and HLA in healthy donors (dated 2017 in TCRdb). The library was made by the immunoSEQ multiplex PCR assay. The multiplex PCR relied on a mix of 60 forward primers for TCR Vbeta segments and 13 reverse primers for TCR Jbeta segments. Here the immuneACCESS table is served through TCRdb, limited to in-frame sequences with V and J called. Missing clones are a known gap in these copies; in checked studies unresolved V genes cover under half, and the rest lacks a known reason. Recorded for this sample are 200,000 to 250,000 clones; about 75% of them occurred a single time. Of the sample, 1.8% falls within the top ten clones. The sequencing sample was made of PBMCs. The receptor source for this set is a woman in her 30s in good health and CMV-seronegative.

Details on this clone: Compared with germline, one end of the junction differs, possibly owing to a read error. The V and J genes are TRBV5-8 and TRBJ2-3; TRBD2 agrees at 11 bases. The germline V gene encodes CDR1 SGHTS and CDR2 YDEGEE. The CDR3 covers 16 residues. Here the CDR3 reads CASNLARGLAVLTQYF. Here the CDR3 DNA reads TGTGCCAGCAACTTGGCTAGGGGACTAGCGGTGCTTACGCAGTATTTT.

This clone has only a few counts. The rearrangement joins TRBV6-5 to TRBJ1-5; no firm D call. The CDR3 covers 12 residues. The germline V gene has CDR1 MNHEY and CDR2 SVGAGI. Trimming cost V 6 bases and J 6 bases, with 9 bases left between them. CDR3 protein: CASSPGSQPQHF. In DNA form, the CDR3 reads TGTGCCAGCAGCCCCGGGTCTCAGCCCCAGCATTTT.

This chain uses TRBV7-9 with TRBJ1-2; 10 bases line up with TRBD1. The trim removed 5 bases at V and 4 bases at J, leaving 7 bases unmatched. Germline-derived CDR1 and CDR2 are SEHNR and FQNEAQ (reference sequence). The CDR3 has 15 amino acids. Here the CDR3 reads CASSETGGAGYGYTF. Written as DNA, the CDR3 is TGTGCCAGCAGCGAGACAGGGGGCGCTGGCTATGGCTACACCTTC.

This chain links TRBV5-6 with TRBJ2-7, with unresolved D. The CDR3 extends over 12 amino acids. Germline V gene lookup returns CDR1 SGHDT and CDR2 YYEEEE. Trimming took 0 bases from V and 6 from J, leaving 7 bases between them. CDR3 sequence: CASSLESREQYF. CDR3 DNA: TGTGCCAGCAGCTTGGAAAGCCGCGAGCAGTACTTC. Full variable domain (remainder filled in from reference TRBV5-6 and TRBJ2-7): DAGVTQSPTHLIKTRGQQVTLRCSPKSGHDTVSWYQQALGQGPQFIFQYYEEEERQRGNFPDRFSGHQFPNYSSELNVNALLLGDSALYLCASSLESREQYFGPGTRLTVT.

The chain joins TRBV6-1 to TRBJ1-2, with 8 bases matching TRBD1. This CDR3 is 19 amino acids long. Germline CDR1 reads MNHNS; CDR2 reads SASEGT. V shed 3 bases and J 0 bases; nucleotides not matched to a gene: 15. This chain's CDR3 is CASSDPSGQGVMTNYGYTF. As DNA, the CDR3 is TGTGCCAGCAGTGATCCGAGCGGACAGGGTGTAATGACTAACTATGGCTACACCTTC.

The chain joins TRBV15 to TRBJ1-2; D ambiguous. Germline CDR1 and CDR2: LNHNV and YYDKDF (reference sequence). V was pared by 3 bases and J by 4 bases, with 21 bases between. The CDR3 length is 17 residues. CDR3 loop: CATSRSDCCGFGYGYTF. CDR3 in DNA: TGTGCCACCAGCAGGTCGGACTGCTGTGGCTTCGGCTATGGCTACACCTTC.